What follows are 30 T cell receptor beta chains derived from one specimen sequenced in a study of identical twins. TCRdb called the 5' RACE reads again in MiXCR, with one record for every CDR3 protein. Found here are about 700,000 distinct CDR3 sequences, around 8.6% of them singletons; the top ten hold approximately 0.94%. Another study also made use of these data, one on yellow fever vaccine responses in identical twins.

Sequenced: PBMCs. These TCRs come from a woman aged 18-30 years in good health.

There are a few counts of this clonotype. This chain joins TRBV28 and TRBJ2-1; TRBD1 matches 10 bases. V gave up 8 bases and J gave up 4 bases; unmatched junction bases: 11. The CDR3 totals 16 residues. The V gene's germline CDR1 is MDHEN and CDR2 SYDVKM. In DNA, the CDR3 is TGTGCCAGCTCCACTTCCGGGACAGGGGATTACAATGAGCAGTTCTTC. Its translation is CASSTSGTGDYNEQFF.

This clonotype was observed at least ten times. This chain links TRBV6-1 with TRBJ2-5; the D gene is possibly TRBD2 (5 bases). Trimming cost V 4 bases and J 0 bases, with 12 bases left between them. Germline CDR1 and CDR2: MNHNS and SASEGT. The CDR3 covers 15 residues. This CDR3 is CASSVREQYQETQYF. The CDR3 DNA reads TGTGCCAGCAGTGTACGGGAACAGTACCAAGAGACCCAGTACTTC.

This clonotype was found many times. The genes are TRBV29-1 and TRBJ1-1, with TRBD1 matching 7 bases. The trim removed 6 bases at V and 4 bases at J, leaving 8 bases unmatched. In germline, CDR1 is SQVTM, CDR2 ANQGSEA. The CDR3 sequence is 13 residues long. The CDR3 region is CSVNLPGGTEAFF. CDR3 DNA: TGCAGCGTCAACTTACCAGGGGGCACTGAAGCTTTCTTT.

The chain couples TRBV29-1 to TRBJ2-1; 8 bases align to TRBD1. The V gene end was trimmed by 1 base and the J gene end by 12 bases; junction bases not matched to a gene: 8. The CDR3 extends over 13 amino acids. Germline CDR1 is SQVTM and CDR2 is ANQGSEA. The CDR3 nucleotides read TGCAGCGTTGAAGGGACAGGGAGCTTCCGGCAGTTCTTC. This codes for CSVEGTGSFRQFF.

The table lists this clonotype with a few counts. This sequence joins TRBV7-8 and TRBJ2-7; tentative D call: TRBD1 (6 bases). V was cut by 5 bases and J by 2 bases, with 16 bases left in between. Germline values: CDR1 SGHVS, CDR2 FQNEAQ. The CDR3 sequence is 15 residues long. CDR3 protein: CASSPRTEITYEQYF. As DNA, the CDR3 is TGTGCCAGCAGCCCACGGACAGAAATAACCTACGAGCAGTACTTC.

This clonotype was counted a few times. The gene calls are TRBV18 and TRBJ2-2; the D is unclear. This CDR3 is 16 amino acids long. The germline V gene encodes CDR1 KGHSH and CDR2 LQKENI. Trimming removed 4 bases from V and 0 bases from J, with 12 bases in between. The CDR3 sequence: CASSRLTTANTGELFF. The CDR3 DNA sequence: TGTGCCAGCTCACGTTTAACAACTGCGAACACCGGGGAGCTGTTTTTT.

This clonotype was counted ten times or more. The chain recombines TRBV15 with TRBJ2-3; weak D call: TRBD2 (7 bases). CDR1 and CDR2 from the germline V gene are LNHNV and YYDKDF (reference sequence). CDR3 length equals 17 residues. Trimming removed 0 bases at V and 4 bases at J, with 17 bases between. As DNA, the CDR3 is TGTGCCACCAGCAGAGAAGGGGGGGTTGCCGGGGCAGATACGCAGTATTTT. It specifies CATSREGGVAGADTQYF. The full variable domain, its missing parts supplied by reference TRBV15 and TRBJ2-3, is DAMVIQNPRYQVTQFGKPVTLSCSQTLNHNVMYWYQQKSSQAPKLLFHYYDKDFNNEADTPDNFQSRRPNTSFCFLDIRSPGLGDTAMYLCATSREGGVAGADTQYFGPGTRLTVL.

This clonotype was counted only a few times. In DNA form, the CDR3 reads TGTGCCAGCAGTTACGGGCGGGGGGTCATTGAGACCCAGTACTTC. It translates to CASSYGRGVIETQYF. This chain connects TRBV6-5 to TRBJ2-5; 8 bases fit TRBD2. The CDR3 covers 15 residues. Germline-derived CDR1 and CDR2 are MNHEY and SVGAGI. V trimming: 2 bases; J trimming: 5 bases; junction bases outside the gene matches: 7.

The table lists this clonotype with a few counts. The CDR3 loop is CASSSVVLGQGFTDTQYF. The CDR3 DNA reads as TGTGCCAGCAGCTCCGTGGTCTTGGGACAGGGCTTCACAGATACGCAGTATTTT. The genes are TRBV11-2 and TRBJ2-3; TRBD1 aligns across 9 bases. The germline gives CDR1 SGHAT, CDR2 FQNNGV. The CDR3 sequence is 18 residues long. Unmatched junction bases numbered 13, after V lost 4 bases and J lost 2 bases. The whole variable domain, remainder taken from reference TRBV11-2 and TRBJ2-3, is EAGVAQSPRYKIIEKRQSVAFWCNPISGHATLYWYQQILGQGPKLLIQFQNNGVVDDSQLPKDRFSAERLKGVDSTLKIQPAKLEDSAVYLCASSSVVLGQGFTDTQYFGPGTRLTVL.

This clonotype occurred a few times. The V call is TRBV14, the J call TRBJ2-2, with no clear D. Trimming cost V 6 bases and J 0 bases, with 23 bases left between them. This CDR3 region has 19 residues. CDR1 and CDR2 from the germline V gene are SGHDN and FVKESK. CDR3 in amino acids: CASRQTRKWKFANTGELFF. CDR3 sequence (DNA): TGTGCCAGCAGGCAAACCAGAAAATGGAAGTTCGCGAACACCGGGGAGCTGTTTTTT.

The V gene is TRBV19, the J gene TRBJ1-5; D is undetermined. V lost 1 base to trimming and J lost 5 bases, with 6 bases between them. CDR3 length equals 13 residues. Germline values: CDR1 LNHDA, CDR2 SQIVND (reference sequence). CDR3 residues: CASSIGTHQPQHF. Written as DNA, the CDR3 is TGTGCCAGTAGTATAGGCACCCATCAGCCCCAGCATTTT.

This clonotype was seen at least ten times. The V gene is TRBV12-3 or TRBV12-4, the J gene TRBJ1-4, with D unclear. There are 15 residues in the CDR3. The V end lost 6 bases, the J end lost 0 bases, and 11 bases lay between the germline ends. The CDR3: CASSLDGSTNEKLFF. The CDR3 DNA reads TGTGCCAGCAGCCTCGATGGATCAACTAATGAAAAACTGTTTTTT.

This clonotype has ten or more counts. CDR3 sequence: CASMKLAGGPFYNEQFF. The CDR3 coding sequence is TGTGCCAGCATGAAACTAGCGGGAGGGCCATTCTACAATGAGCAGTTCTTC. This chain links TRBV6-2 or TRBV6-3 with TRBJ2-1, with 13 positions matching TRBD2. Looked up from germline, CDR1 is MNHEY and CDR2 is SVGEGT. V trimming: 7 bases; J trimming: 3 bases; junction bases outside the gene matches: 9. The CDR3 runs 17 residues.

Ten or more counts support this clonotype. The chain links TRBV7-9 to TRBJ2-7, with a tentative D call TRBD1 (6 bases). Trimming took off 1 base at V and 2 bases at J, with 6 bases between the two ends. The CDR3 is 13 residues long. Germline V gene lookup returns CDR1 SEHNR and CDR2 FQNEAQ (reference sequence). CDR3 region: CASSLGDTYEQYF. CDR3 sequence (DNA): TGTGCCAGCAGCTTAGGGGACACCTACGAGCAGTACTTC.

Only a few counts were recorded for this clonotype. The chain links TRBV28 to TRBJ2-3; D gene unclear. The CDR3 is 11 residues long. V dropped 10 bases and J dropped 7 bases, with 12 bases sitting between them. Germline-derived CDR1 and CDR2 are MDHEN and SYDVKM. The CDR3: CAILALNTQYF. The DNA for the CDR3 is TGTGCCATCCTGGCGCTAAATACGCAGTATTTT. The full variable domain, completed using reference TRBV28 and TRBJ2-3, is DVKVTQSSRYLVKRTGEKVFLECVQDMDHENMFWYRQDPGLGLRLIYFSYDVKMKEKGDIPEGYSVSREKKERFSLILESASTNQTSMYLCAILALNTQYFGPGTRLTVL.

J is TRBJ2-3 and V is TRBV7-6; D unresolved. The V gene lost 2 bases and the J gene lost 6 bases, with 9 bases spanning the gap. Germline assignment: CDR1 SGHVS and CDR2 FNYEAQ. The CDR3 contains 13 residues. The CDR3 here is CASSLLLPDTQYF. The CDR3 coding sequence is TGTGCCAGCAGCTTACTCCTGCCGGATACGCAGTATTTT.

The genes are TRBV7-8 and TRBJ2-5; D uncertain. Per germline, CDR1 SGHVS and CDR2 FQNEAQ. The CDR3 is 8 residues long. V shed 8 bases and J shed 9 bases, with 4 bases lying between them. The CDR3 nucleotides read TGTGCCAGCGGACCCCAGTACTTC. This encodes CASGPQYF.

The V and J genes are TRBV5-1 and TRBJ2-1, with D unresolved. Trimming left V 0 bases short and J 1 base short, with 8 bases between. Germline assignment: CDR1 SGHRS and CDR2 YFSETQ. The CDR3 runs to 15 residues. CDR3 sequence: CASSLGCGSYNEQFF. DNA for the CDR3: TGCGCCAGCAGCTTGGGGTGTGGTTCCTACAATGAGCAGTTCTTC.

This clonotype was observed many times. The chain links TRBV3-1 to TRBJ2-1; D call uncertain. Trimming took off 7 bases at V and 6 bases at J, with 13 bases between the two ends. Germline V gene sequence: CDR1 LGHDT, CDR2 YNNKEL (reference sequence). The length of the CDR3 is 13 residues. The CDR3 sequence: CASIGPSSNEQFF. CDR3 nucleotide sequence: TGTGCCAGCATTGGCCCTAGTTCCAATGAGCAGTTCTTC.

The chain has TRBV7-2 and TRBJ2-1, with 7 bases lining up with TRBD2. Unmatched junction bases numbered 10, after V lost 2 bases and J lost 6 bases. This CDR3 has 16 amino acids. Germline V lookup: CDR1 SGHTA, CDR2 FQGNSA. The CDR3 loop reads CASSLFGWGGVNEQFF. In DNA, the CDR3 is TGTGCCAGCAGCTTATTTGGGTGGGGGGGGGTCAATGAGCAGTTCTTC.

In its sample, this clonotype was seen many times. The chain couples TRBV29-1 to TRBJ2-7; 13 bases map to TRBD2. There are 14 residues in the CDR3. The V and J ends lost 7 bases and 5 bases, in that order; junction bases with no gene match: 8. The germline CDR1 and CDR2 sequences are SQVTM and ANQGSEA. CDR3 in amino acids: CSATGLAGNNEQYF. The DNA for the CDR3 is TGCAGCGCTACGGGACTAGCGGGAAATAACGAGCAGTACTTC.

Many counts were recorded for this clonotype. The chain has TRBV5-1 and TRBJ2-1; D is perhaps TRBD1 (5 bases). The V gene lost 3 bases and the J gene lost 4 bases, with 11 bases spanning the gap. Germline CDR1 is SGHRS and CDR2 is YFSETQ. This CDR3 region has 14 residues. CDR3: CASSSDRVYNEQFF. The CDR3 DNA reads TGCGCCAGCAGCTCCGACAGAGTTTACAATGAGCAGTTCTTC.

The rearrangement uses TRBV20-1 and TRBJ1-1, with no clear D. The CDR3 is 10 amino acids. Trimming removed 1 base from V and 8 bases from J, with 5 bases in between. Germline CDR1 and CDR2: DFQATT and SNEGSKA (reference sequence). The CDR3 coding sequence is TGCAGTGCTAGAGGGAACGAAGCTTTCTTT. Translating it yields CSARGNEAFF.

The chain combines TRBV30 with TRBJ1-6; D perhaps matches TRBD1 (6 bases). The CDR3 is 13 residues long. V was pared by 4 bases and J by 4 bases, with 8 bases between. CDR1 GTSNPN and CDR2 SVGIG come from the germline V gene (reference sequence). CDR3 in amino acids: CAWIGQYNSPLHF. The CDR3 nucleotides are TGTGCCTGGATCGGACAGTATAATTCACCCCTCCACTTT.

The V gene is TRBV24-1, the J gene TRBJ2-2, with D perhaps TRBD2 (6 bases). Trimming cost V 12 bases and J 6 bases, with 28 bases left between them. Germline values: CDR1 KGHDR, CDR2 SFDVKD. The CDR3 length is 17 residues. The DNA of the CDR3 is TGTGCCTCCAAGGGGAAAGAGGGAGGCCCGCTCGCCGGGGAGCTGTTTTTT. Its translation is CASKGKEGGPLAGELFF.

This clonotype was observed a few times. The gene calls are TRBV12-3 or TRBV12-4 and TRBJ1-1; D remains ambiguous. The CDR3 runs 12 residues. V was cut by 8 bases and J by 0 bases, with 7 bases left in between. The CDR3 protein is CASETMNTEAFF. In nucleotides, the CDR3 is TGTGCCAGCGAAACAATGAACACTGAAGCTTTCTTT.

This chain joins TRBV6-1 and TRBJ2-7; 9 nucleotides match TRBD2. V trimming: 6 bases; J trimming: 3 bases; junction bases outside the gene matches: 12. The CDR3 runs 16 residues. CDR1 and CDR2 from the germline V gene are MNHNS and SASEGT. The CDR3 coding sequence is TGTGCCAGCAGCCTCCGGGGACTAGCTTCTTACTACGAGCAGTACTTC. Residues: CASSLRGLASYYEQYF.

The V gene is TRBV25-1, the J gene TRBJ2-1; 10 bases match TRBD1. In germline, CDR1 is MGHDK, CDR2 SYGVNS. Germline trimming cut 4 bases from V and 8 bases from J; bases unmatched to any gene: 5. This CDR3 is 14 amino acids long. The CDR3 region is CASSGWTGGDEQFF. For the CDR3, the DNA is TGTGCCAGCAGTGGATGGACAGGGGGGGATGAGCAGTTCTTC.

This clonotype was counted a few times. The CDR3 DNA reads TGCAGCGTGGTCTCGAGCGGGAGTGAGCAGTACTTC. It specifies CSVVSSGSEQYF. The chain is built from TRBV29-1 and TRBJ2-7, with 8 bases aligning to TRBD2. J gave up 7 bases and V 6 bases, and 8 bases lay outside the gene matches. CDR3 size: 12 residues. The germline V gene has CDR1 SQVTM and CDR2 ANQGSEA.

The chain has TRBV6-2 or TRBV6-3 and TRBJ2-1; 12 positions match TRBD1. J lost 2 bases, V lost 5 bases, and 7 bases had no gene match. The length of the CDR3 is 17 residues. Germline-derived CDR1 and CDR2 are MNHEY and SVGEGT. CDR3 residues: CASSPRGTGGTYNEQFF. The CDR3, as DNA: TGTGCCAGCAGTCCTAGGGGGACAGGGGGCACCTACAATGAGCAGTTCTTC.